This T cell receptor (beta chain) was captured in a study of OX40 agonist ivuxolimab in advanced cancers. In the study overall: Every 2 weeks, patients received ivuxolimab intravenously, dosed at 0.01 to 10 mg/kg.

The study's findings and limits: Antigen targets of the expanded peripheral T cells went undetermined.

Prior autoimmune disease or systemic immunosuppression barred patients. Sequenced by immunoSEQ multiplex PCR; TCRdb stores in-frame clones only, minus some. The data show about 100,000 clones, approximately 90% seen once. About this clone itself: The target antigen is unknown.

The source was CD4+ or CD8+ T cells sorted from blood, collected in a trial of the OX40 agonist ivuxolimab. The receptor was isolated from an adult with an advanced solid tumor such as melanoma, head and neck, liver or kidney cancer.

The CDR3 DNA sequence: TGTGCCAGCAGCGTTGAAGATACGCAGTATTTT. Protein sequence: CASSVEDTQYF. The chain employs TRBV9 and TRBJ2-3; D call uncertain. V was cut by 2 bases and J by 5 bases, with 3 bases left in between. The CDR3 consists of 11 residues. Germline V gene sequence: CDR1 SGDLS, CDR2 YYNGEE.